Listed below are T cell receptor beta chains from one sample, sequenced in a study of a mutant IDH1 vaccine in newly diagnosed glioma. Only in-frame clones appear in the TCRdb table, and some are missing; sequencing was by immunoSEQ multiplex PCR. The repertoire consists of approximately 50,000 clones, with just under 80% occurring once and the leading ten covering around 4.9%. Antigens for these TCRs are unknown. This specimen was PBMCs, taken from a glioma patient whose treatment included an IDH1 peptide vaccine. These receptors were collected from a man aged 50-59 years with glioma. Each CDR3 is given without its conserved first and last residue. The order of the fields is D gene, J gene, V gene, CDR3 length, CDR3 protein. A D gene is named only where the DNA matches it firmly.

TRBD2 TRBJ2-7 TRBV5-4 11 ASRGEGTYEQY
- TRBJ2-3 TRBV5-6 10 ASSLSTDTQY
TRBD2 TRBJ2-5 TRBV7-8 16 ASSAGRKGLTRQETQY
- TRBJ2-7 TRBV9 11 ASSSGDSYEQY
- TRBJ2-5 TRBV7-2 11 ASSPLRGETQY
- TRBJ2-3 TRBV7-8 13 ASSPDEGFTDTQY
TRBD1 TRBJ2-3 TRBV5-4 13 ASSPDRGRWVTQY
TRBD1 TRBJ1-2 TRBV15 12 ATSRTTGDYGYT
- TRBJ2-6 TRBV5-4 14 ASSLASRAGANVLT
- TRBJ1-3 TRBV5-5 13 ASRRNDNSGNTIY
- TRBJ2-1 TRBV6-5 11 ASSYDSYNEQF
- TRBJ1-2 TRBV19 12 ASSMTETAYGYT
- TRBJ1-2 TRBV2 11 ATAPLEGYGYT
TRBD1 TRBJ1-2 TRBV27 13 ASSFGQGFDYGYT
- TRBJ2-5 TRBV2 9 ASTKEETQY
- TRBJ1-5 TRBV19 11 ASRRQNNQPQH
- TRBJ1-1 TRBV6-5 12 ASSYSIWNTEAF
TRBD1 TRBJ1-1 TRBV27 11 ASSTTGGTEAF
- TRBJ2-3 TRBV11-2 13 ASSLWTLRTGTQY
- TRBJ2-3 TRBV6-4 13 ASSEGTLTSDTQY
- TRBJ1-3 TRBV6-6 14 ASSYPLGDSGNTIY
TRBD1 TRBJ1-2 TRBV11-2 14 ASRSIEDRAGYGYT
- TRBJ1-1 TRBV11-3 11 ASSPRLNTEAF
- TRBJ2-5 TRBV10-1 9 ASSERGAQY
TRBD2 TRBJ2-1 TRBV4-3 13 ASSLEEAASGGQF
TRBD2 TRBJ2-1 TRBV29-1 15 SPSGLAGASSYNEQF
- TRBJ2-3 TRBV7-2 13 ASSSTRQGADTQY
- TRBJ1-2 TRBV5-1 12 ASSSQGSNYGYT
TRBD1 TRBJ2-7 TRBV2 13 ASSDDRGRIYEQY
- TRBJ1-4 TRBV6-6 12 ASSYRAGKEKLF
- TRBJ1-1 TRBV11-2 11 ASSLGVGTEAF
TRBD1 TRBJ1-1 TRBV19 11 ASSQGQRFGAF
- TRBJ1-3 TRBV5-1 11 ASRSLDGNTIY
- TRBJ2-1 TRBV7-2 11 ASSLARYNEQF
TRBD1 TRBJ2-1 TRBV2 11 ASSRQGINEQF
- TRBJ1-1 TRBV6-5 11 ASLGWGRGEAF
TRBD1 TRBJ1-2 TRBV6-6 12 ASSYLPGQNGYT
- TRBJ2-1 TRBV5-4 11 ASSPDGFNEQF
TRBD1 TRBJ1-2 TRBV6-5 11 ASSPTGFYGYT
- TRBJ2-2 TRBV5-4 13 ASSLAGVGTGELF
- TRBJ1-2 TRBV10-3 15 AITGSGGRSDNYGYT
TRBD2 TRBJ2-7 TRBV6-6 14 ASRPGLAGGRGEQY
TRBD2 TRBJ2-7 TRBV5-4 13 ASSLGRGGEYEQY
TRBD1 TRBJ2-1 TRBV5-1 12 ASSLDRGPGEQF
- TRBJ1-1 TRBV6-5 13 ASSSKGRENTEAF
- TRBJ2-7 TRBV7-9 9 ASSQAYEQY
- TRBJ2-5 TRBV5-1 11 ASSLRFEETQY
TRBD1 TRBJ2-7 TRBV7-9 14 ASSSRLGQDSYEQY
- TRBJ1-5 TRBV4-3 11 ASSLSLKQPQH